This T cell receptor beta chain was sequenced during a study of T cell repertoires and HLA-DP antigens. Primers targeted 54 TRBV and 13 TRBJ segments. The table came from immunoSEQ multiplex PCR; TCRdb's copy has only in-frame clones and leaves some out. The sample yields about 89,000 clones, roughly 86% seen once. The V gene's germline CDR1 is SGDLS and CDR2 YYNGEE. The CDR3 extends over 15 amino acids. Trimming cost V 0 bases and J 6 bases, with 13 bases left between them. In regard to this clone: The target antigen is unknown.

The chain recombines TRBV9 with TRBJ1-5; no reliable D call. Sequencing was done on a sample of CD4+ T cells from PBMCs. This TCR came from a man aged 45-60 years in good health and CMV-seronegative. CDR3 DNA: TGTGCCAGCAGCGTAGATGGAGATAGAGGTCAGCCCCAGCATTTT. Its protein is CASSVDGDRGQPQHF.